These 17 T cell receptor beta chains originate from one sample sequenced in a study of blood T cell repertoires in COVID-19. Libraries were prepared by immunoSEQ multiplex PCR; TCRdb keeps only in-frame clonotypes and omits some of them. Of a few hundred thousand clones listed, approximately 87% are singletons. The sample was peripheral blood. These receptors came from a woman aged 45-60 years with acute or convalescent COVID-19.

V gene TRBV7-2 combines with J gene TRBJ2-4; D remains ambiguous. This CDR3 region has 13 residues. In germline, CDR1 is SGHTA, CDR2 FQGNSA. V was cut by 2 bases and J by 5 bases, with 7 bases left in between. The CDR3 coding sequence is TGTGCCAGCAGCTTAAAGCTGGAAAACATTCAGTACTTC. Its translation is CASSLKLENIQYF.

The rearrangement links TRBV10-3 to TRBJ2-1; 8 bases are shared with TRBD2. V lost 10 bases to trimming and J lost 0 bases; unmatched junction nucleotides: 11. CDR1 and CDR2 from the germline V gene are ENHRY and SYGVKD. CDR3 length: 16 residues. CDR3 bases: TGTGCCACGGAAGTGAGCGGGGGACTCTCCTACAATGAGCAGTTCTTC. Its protein product is CATEVSGGLSYNEQFF.

This clone has more than one count but fewer than ten. This rearrangement joins TRBV28 to TRBJ1-5, with 7 bases lining up with TRBD1. This CDR3 comprises 16 residues. Germline V gene lookup returns CDR1 MDHEN and CDR2 SYDVKM. V shed 2 bases and J 0 bases; nucleotides not matched to a gene: 4. The CDR3, as DNA: TGTGCCAGCAGTTTAAGGGGACAGTATAGCAATCAGCCCCAGCATTTT. Translation gives CASSLRGQYSNQPQHF.

The chain joins TRBV19 to TRBJ1-5, with D possibly TRBD1 on 6 matching bases. V lost 6 bases, J lost 2 bases, and 11 bases lay in between. Germline V gives CDR1 LNHDA, CDR2 SQIVND (reference sequence). This CDR3 contains 14 residues. The CDR3 DNA reads TGTGCCAGTAGGGGGGGGCTGGGCAATCAGCCCCAGCATTTT. This codes for CASRGGLGNQPQHF.

This CDR3 is CASRLRTGTNLYEQYF. CDR3 bases: TGTGCCAGCAGACTAAGAACCGGGACTAACCTCTACGAGCAGTACTTC. The V gene is TRBV27, the J gene TRBJ2-7; the match to TRBD2 covers 7 bases. After removal of 6 bases from V and 3 bases from J, the junction contained 14 bases not matched to a gene. Germline CDR1 and CDR2: MNHEY and SMNVEV (reference sequence). This CDR3 comprises 16 residues.

V gene TRBV2 combines with J gene TRBJ2-7; 11 bases are shared with TRBD2. This CDR3 is 14 amino acids long. Germline V gene lookup returns CDR1 SNHLY and CDR2 FYNNEI. V trimming: 5 bases; J trimming: 2 bases; junction bases outside the gene matches: 2. CDR3: CASSPGLAAYEQYF. The CDR3 coding sequence is TGTGCCAGCAGTCCGGGACTAGCGGCCTACGAGCAGTACTTC.

In this sample, this clone turned up a few times. The V and J genes are TRBV3-1 (or the pseudogene TRBV3-2) and TRBJ2-7; maybe TRBD2 (6 bases). The V end lost 4 bases, the J end lost 3 bases, and 13 bases lay between the germline ends. The CDR3 totals 14 residues. Germline V gene data show CDR1 as LGHDT and CDR2 as YNNKEL (reference sequence). The CDR3 bases are TGTGCCAGCAGCCTGGGTCTGGGAGGCTACGAGCAGTACTTC. It encodes CASSLGLGGYEQYF.

This chain links TRBV5-1 with TRBJ1-2, with a tentative D call TRBD1 (6 bases). Germline-derived CDR1 and CDR2 are SGHRS and YFSETQ. The CDR3 has 15 residues. Trimming took 4 bases from V and 1 from J, leaving 14 bases between them. The CDR3 loop reads CASSLNRDYNYGYTF. The CDR3 region has the DNA TGCGCCAGCAGCCTAAACAGGGATTATAACTATGGCTACACCTTC.

To note about this clone: This sample includes further DNA sequences coding for the same CDR3. The CDR3 protein is CASSRQGGNQPQHF. CDR3 coding DNA: TGTGCCAGCAGCAGACAGGGCGGCAATCAGCCCCAGCATTTT. J is TRBJ1-5 and V is TRBV6-2 or TRBV6-3; 7 bases map to TRBD1. The CDR3 has 14 amino acids. Unmatched junction bases numbered 4, after V lost 6 bases and J lost 2 bases. From germline, CDR1 is MNHEY and CDR2 SVGEGT.

Points on this clone: A single base separates this from a much larger clone, so it may be a read error. The chain is built from TRBV6-2 or TRBV6-3 and TRBJ1-2; 7 positions match TRBD1. V shed 6 bases and J 4 bases; nucleotides not matched to a gene: 5. The germline gives CDR1 MNHEY, CDR2 SVGEGT. This CDR3 contains 13 residues. The CDR3 DNA is TGTGCCAGCAGCTCCGGACAGGTCTATGGCTACACCTTC. The encoded protein is CASSSGQVYGYTF.

This clone was recorded a few times. The chain carries TRBV27 and TRBJ1-2, with 9 positions matching TRBD1. Trimming took 6 bases from V and 7 from J; bases not matched to a gene: 3. This CDR3 spans 12 amino acids. Looked up from germline, CDR1 is MNHEY and CDR2 is SMNVEV (reference sequence). The CDR3 spells CASSKTGGGYTF. Here the CDR3 DNA reads TGTGCCAGCAGCAAGACAGGGGGTGGCTACACCTTC.

The V and J genes are TRBV4-2 and TRBJ2-7, with 15 bases that match TRBD2. Germline V gene sequence: CDR1 LGHNA, CDR2 YNFKEQ. Unmatched junction bases numbered 10, after V lost 2 bases and J lost 8 bases. This CDR3 has 17 residues. The CDR3 spells CASSQTNSGTSGRQQYF. The CDR3, as DNA: TGTGCCAGCAGCCAAACTAACTCCGGGACTAGCGGGAGGCAGCAGTACTTC.

This clone showed up just once. This sequence joins TRBV27 and TRBJ2-1; TRBD1 agrees at 8 bases. V was pared by 5 bases and J by 4 bases, with 10 bases of the junction left unmatched. CDR1 MNHEY and CDR2 SMNVEV come from the germline V gene (reference sequence). The CDR3 has 16 residues. The CDR3 is CASSLLGQGAYNEQFF. CDR3 nucleotide sequence: TGTGCCAGCAGTCTACTAGGACAGGGAGCGTACAATGAGCAGTTCTTC.

The CDR3 protein is CASRIRTSGRPDTQYF. The CDR3 DNA reads as TGTGCCAGCAGGATAAGGACTAGCGGGAGGCCAGATACGCAGTATTTT. The chain joins TRBV6-4 to TRBJ2-3, with 14 bases identical to TRBD2. Germline CDR1 reads MRHNA; CDR2 reads SNTAGT. J lost 4 bases, V lost 6 bases, and 6 bases had no gene match. The CDR3 has 16 residues.

The chain joins TRBV5-1 to TRBJ1-5, with D hard to call. The germline gives CDR1 SGHRS, CDR2 YFSETQ. V was clipped by 5 bases and J by 5 bases, with 11 bases between them. The CDR3 length is 13 residues. The DNA for the CDR3 is TGCGCCAGCAGTTTTGACATTTATCAGCCCCAGCATTTT. Translating it yields CASSFDIYQPQHF. The full variable domain, with the rest looked up from reference TRBV5-1 and TRBJ1-5, is KAGVTQTPRYLIKTRGQQVTLSCSPISGHRSVSWYQQTPGQGLQFLFEYFSETQRNKGNFPGRFSGRQFSNSRSEMNVSTLELGDSALYLCASSFDIYQPQHFGDGTRLSIL.

This sequence joins TRBV6-6 and TRBJ1-1; the D gene is possibly TRBD1 (6 bases). Germline V gene sequence: CDR1 MNHNY, CDR2 SVGAGI (reference sequence). The CDR3 length is 16 residues. Trimming left V 0 bases short and J 3 bases short, with 14 bases between. In nucleotides, the CDR3 is TGTGCCAGCAGTTACTCTGCGGGGAGGGGGGACACTGAAGCTTTCTTT. It translates to CASSYSAGRGDTEAFF.

As concerns this clone: The final CDR3 position lacks the conserved phenylalanine or tryptophan, pointing to a likely read error. The DNA is omitted, as the CDR3 cannot be located on it reliably, and the CDR3 follows TCRdb's listing. The rearrangement uses TRBV2 and TRBJ2-7; the table's TRBD2 call for D was not verified on the DNA. From its first to its last residue, the CDR3 has 13 amino acids. CDR1 and CDR2 (germline): SNHLY, FYNNEI. The CDR3 region is CASSESWPSGSLI.